This TCR beta chain was captured by sequencing in a study of monozygotic twins with inflammatory bowel disease. This CDR3 comprises 14 residues. CDR1 MNHNS and CDR2 SASEGT come from the germline V gene. Reprocessing the 5' RACE reads, TCRdb reports a single entry for every CDR3 protein and omits DNA. Its listing shows around 380,000 distinct CDR3 sequences. The chain has TRBV6-1 and TRBJ1-5. This TCR derives from a human donor with ulcerative colitis or Crohn's disease, or a healthy co-twin of an affected twin (not recorded which). Sequenced sample: blood. CDR3 in amino acids: CASRVGSSNQPQHF.